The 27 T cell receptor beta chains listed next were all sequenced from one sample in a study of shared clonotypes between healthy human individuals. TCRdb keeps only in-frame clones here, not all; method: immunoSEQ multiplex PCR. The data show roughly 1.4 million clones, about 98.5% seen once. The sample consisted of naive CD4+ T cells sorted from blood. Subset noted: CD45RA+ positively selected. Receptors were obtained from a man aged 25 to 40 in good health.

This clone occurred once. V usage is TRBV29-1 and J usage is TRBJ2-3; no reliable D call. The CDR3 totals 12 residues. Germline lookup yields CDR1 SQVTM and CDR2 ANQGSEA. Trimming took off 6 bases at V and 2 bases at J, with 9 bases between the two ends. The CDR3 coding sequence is TGCAGCGTCCGGTCGGACACAGATACGCAGTATTTT. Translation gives CSVRSDTDTQYF.

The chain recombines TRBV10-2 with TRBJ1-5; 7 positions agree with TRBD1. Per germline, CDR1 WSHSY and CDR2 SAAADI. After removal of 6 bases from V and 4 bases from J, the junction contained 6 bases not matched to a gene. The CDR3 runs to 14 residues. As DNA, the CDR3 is TGCGCCAGCAGAGAAGGGACAGCAAATCAGCCCCAGCATTTT. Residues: CASREGTANQPQHF.

The CDR3 nucleotides are TGTGCCAGCAGCCAAGAGTCGCGACTAGCGGGAGACCCTACAAACATTCAGTACTTC. Translated: CASSQESRLAGDPTNIQYF. The chain uses TRBV14 and TRBJ2-4, with TRBD2 matching over 12 bases. Trimming cost V 0 bases and J 6 bases; bases outside gene matches: 12. Germline assignment: CDR1 SGHDN and CDR2 FVKESK. The CDR3 sequence is 19 residues long.

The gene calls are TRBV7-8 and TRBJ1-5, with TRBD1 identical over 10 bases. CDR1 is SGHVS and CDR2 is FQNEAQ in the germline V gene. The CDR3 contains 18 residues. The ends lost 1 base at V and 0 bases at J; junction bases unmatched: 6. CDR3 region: CASSLGDRGHYSNQPQHF. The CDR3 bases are TGTGCCAGCAGCTTAGGGGACAGGGGACATTATAGCAATCAGCCCCAGCATTTT.

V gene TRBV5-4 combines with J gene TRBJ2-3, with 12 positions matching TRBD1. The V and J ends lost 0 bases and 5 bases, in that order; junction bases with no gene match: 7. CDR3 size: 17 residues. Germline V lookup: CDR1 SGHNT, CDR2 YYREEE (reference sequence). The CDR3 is CASSLVGTGGKRDTQYF. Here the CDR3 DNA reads TGTGCCAGCAGCTTGGTAGGGACAGGGGGCAAGAGAGATACGCAGTATTTT.

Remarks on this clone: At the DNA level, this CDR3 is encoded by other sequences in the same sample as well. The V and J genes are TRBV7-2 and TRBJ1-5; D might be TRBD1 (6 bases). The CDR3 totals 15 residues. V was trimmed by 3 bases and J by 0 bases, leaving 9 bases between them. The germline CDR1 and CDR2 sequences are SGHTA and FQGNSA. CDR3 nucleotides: TGTGCCAGCAGCTTGGTAGGGGGTAGCAATCAGCCCCAGCATTTT. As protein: CASSLVGGSNQPQHF.

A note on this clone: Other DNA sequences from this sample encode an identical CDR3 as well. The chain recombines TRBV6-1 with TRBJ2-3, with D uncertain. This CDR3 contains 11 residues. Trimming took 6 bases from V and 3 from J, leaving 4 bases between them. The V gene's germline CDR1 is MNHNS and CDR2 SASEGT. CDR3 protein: CASSRTDTQYF. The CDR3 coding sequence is TGTGCCAGCAGCCGTACAGATACGCAGTATTTT.

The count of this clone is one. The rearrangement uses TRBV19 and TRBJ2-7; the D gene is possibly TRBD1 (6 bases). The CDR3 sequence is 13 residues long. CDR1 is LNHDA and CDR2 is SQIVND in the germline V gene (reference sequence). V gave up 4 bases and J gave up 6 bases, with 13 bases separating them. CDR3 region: CASSNKQGFEQYF. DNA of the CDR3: TGTGCCAGTAGTAACAAACAGGGTTTCGAGCAGTACTTC.

As DNA, the CDR3 is TGCGCCAGCAGTCGTGGGGGAGGGGAAGTCTACGAGCAGTACTTC. Translating it yields CASSRGGGEVYEQYF. The V gene is TRBV5-1, the J gene TRBJ2-7; 7 bases are shared with TRBD2. The germline V gene has CDR1 SGHRS and CDR2 YFSETQ. The CDR3 sequence is 15 residues long. The junction had 11 bases not matched to a gene; V was cut back by 5 bases and J by 3 bases.

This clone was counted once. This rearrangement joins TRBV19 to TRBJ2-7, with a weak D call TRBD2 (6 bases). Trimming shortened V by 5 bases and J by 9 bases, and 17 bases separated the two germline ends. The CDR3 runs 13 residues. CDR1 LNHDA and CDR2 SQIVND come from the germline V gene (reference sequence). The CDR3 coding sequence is TGTGCCAGTAGTCGCCGGGACTTCCTCTGGCAGTACTTC. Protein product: CASSRRDFLWQYF.

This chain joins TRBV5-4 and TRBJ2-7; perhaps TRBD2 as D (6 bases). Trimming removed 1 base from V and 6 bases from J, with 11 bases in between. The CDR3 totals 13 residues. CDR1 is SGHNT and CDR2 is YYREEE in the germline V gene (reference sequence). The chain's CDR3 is CASSLFQGGEQYF. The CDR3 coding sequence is TGTGCCAGCAGCTTGTTCCAGGGAGGCGAGCAGTACTTC.

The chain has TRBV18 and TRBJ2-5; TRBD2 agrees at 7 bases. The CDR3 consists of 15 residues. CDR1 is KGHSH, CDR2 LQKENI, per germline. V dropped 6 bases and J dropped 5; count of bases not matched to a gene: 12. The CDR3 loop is CASSQSNQGGETQYF. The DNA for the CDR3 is TGTGCCAGCTCGCAATCCAATCAGGGAGGGGAGACCCAGTACTTC.

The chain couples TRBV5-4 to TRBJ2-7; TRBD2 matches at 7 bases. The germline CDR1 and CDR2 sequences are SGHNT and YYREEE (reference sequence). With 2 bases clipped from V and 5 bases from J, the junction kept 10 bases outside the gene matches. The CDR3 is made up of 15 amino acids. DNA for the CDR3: TGTGCCAGCAGCTTAGGAGCGGGATTGTCCAACGAGCAGTACTTC. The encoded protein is CASSLGAGLSNEQYF.

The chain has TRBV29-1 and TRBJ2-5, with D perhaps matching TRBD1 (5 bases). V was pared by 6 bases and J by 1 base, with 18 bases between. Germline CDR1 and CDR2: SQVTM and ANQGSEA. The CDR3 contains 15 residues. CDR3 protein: CSVQGLGNSQETQYF. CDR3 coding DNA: TGCAGCGTCCAGGGTCTTGGGAACTCCCAAGAGACCCAGTACTTC.

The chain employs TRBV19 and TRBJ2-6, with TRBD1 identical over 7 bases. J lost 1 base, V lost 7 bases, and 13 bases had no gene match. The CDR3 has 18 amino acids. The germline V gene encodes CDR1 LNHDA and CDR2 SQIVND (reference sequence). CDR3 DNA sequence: TGTGCCAGTAACACGCCGAGACAGGGAGTATCTGGGGCCAACGTCCTGACTTTC. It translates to CASNTPRQGVSGANVLTF.

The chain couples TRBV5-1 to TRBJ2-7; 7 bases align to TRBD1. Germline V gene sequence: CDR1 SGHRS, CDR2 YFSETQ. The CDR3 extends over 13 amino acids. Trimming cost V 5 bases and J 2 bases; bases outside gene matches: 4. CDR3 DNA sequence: TGCGCCAGCAGGGTTGACAGGGCCTACGAGCAGTACTTC. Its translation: CASRVDRAYEQYF. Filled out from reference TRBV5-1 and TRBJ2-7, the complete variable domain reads KAGVTQTPRYLIKTRGQQVTLSCSPISGHRSVSWYQQTPGQGLQFLFEYFSETQRNKGNFPGRFSGRQFSNSRSEMNVSTLELGDSALYLCASRVDRAYEQYFGPGTRLTVT.

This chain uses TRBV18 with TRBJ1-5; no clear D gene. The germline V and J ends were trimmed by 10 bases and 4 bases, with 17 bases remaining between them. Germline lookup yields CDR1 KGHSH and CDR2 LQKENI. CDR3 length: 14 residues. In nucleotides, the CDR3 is TGTGCCACCTCGGGCGGTGGGGAAAATCAGCCCCAGCATTTT. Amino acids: CATSGGGENQPQHF.

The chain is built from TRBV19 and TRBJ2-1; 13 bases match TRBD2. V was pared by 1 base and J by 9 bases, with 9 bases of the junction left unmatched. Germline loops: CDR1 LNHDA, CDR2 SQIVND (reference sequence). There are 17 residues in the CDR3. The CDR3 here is CASSIARGLAGIGEQFF. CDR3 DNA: TGTGCCAGTAGTATAGCCCGGGGACTAGCGGGAATAGGTGAGCAGTTCTTC. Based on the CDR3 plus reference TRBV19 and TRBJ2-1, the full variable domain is DGGITQSPKYLFRKEGQNVTLSCEQNLNHDAMYWYRQDPGQGLRLIYYSQIVNDFQKGDIAEGYSVSREKKESFPLTVTSAQKNPTAFYLCASSIARGLAGIGEQFFGPGTRLTVL.

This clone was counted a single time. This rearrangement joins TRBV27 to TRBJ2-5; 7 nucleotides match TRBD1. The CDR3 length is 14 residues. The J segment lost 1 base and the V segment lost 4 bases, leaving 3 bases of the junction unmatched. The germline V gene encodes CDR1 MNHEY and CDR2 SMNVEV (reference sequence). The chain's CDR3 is CASSSTGVQETQYF. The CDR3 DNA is TGTGCCAGCAGTTCAACAGGGGTCCAAGAGACCCAGTACTTC.

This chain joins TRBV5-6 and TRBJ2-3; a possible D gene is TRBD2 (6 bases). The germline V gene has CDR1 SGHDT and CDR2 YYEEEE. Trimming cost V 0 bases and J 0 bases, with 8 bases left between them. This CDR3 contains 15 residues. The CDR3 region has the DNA TGTGCCAGCAGCTTGGTCGGGAGAAGCACAGATACGCAGTATTTT. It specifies CASSLVGRSTDTQYF.

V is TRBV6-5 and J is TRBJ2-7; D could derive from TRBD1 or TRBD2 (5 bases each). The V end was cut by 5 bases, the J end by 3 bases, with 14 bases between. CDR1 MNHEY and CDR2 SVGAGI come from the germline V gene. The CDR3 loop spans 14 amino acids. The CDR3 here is CASSTVWGNYEQYF. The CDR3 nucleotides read TGTGCCAGCAGTACGGTCTGGGGGAACTACGAGCAGTACTTC.

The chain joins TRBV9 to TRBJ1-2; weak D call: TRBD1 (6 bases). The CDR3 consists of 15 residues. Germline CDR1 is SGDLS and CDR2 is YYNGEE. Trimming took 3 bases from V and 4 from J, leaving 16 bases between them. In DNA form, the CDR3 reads TGTGCCAGCAGCGGAGGGGGGGCGCGTCCCTATGGCTACACCTTC. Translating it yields CASSGGGARPYGYTF.

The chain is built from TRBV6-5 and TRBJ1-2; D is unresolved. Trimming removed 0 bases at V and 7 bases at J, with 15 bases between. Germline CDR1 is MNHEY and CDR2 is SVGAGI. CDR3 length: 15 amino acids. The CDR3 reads CASSYSGPDLGGYTF. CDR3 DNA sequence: TGTGCCAGCAGTTACTCAGGTCCGGATTTAGGTGGCTACACCTTC.

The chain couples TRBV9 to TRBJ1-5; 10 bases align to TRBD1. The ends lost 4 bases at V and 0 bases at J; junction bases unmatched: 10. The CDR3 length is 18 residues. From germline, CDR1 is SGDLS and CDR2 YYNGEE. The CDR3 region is CASSTGTGEGYSNQPQHF. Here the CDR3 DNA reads TGTGCCAGCAGCACTGGGACAGGGGAAGGATATAGCAATCAGCCCCAGCATTTT. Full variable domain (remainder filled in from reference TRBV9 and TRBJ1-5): DSGVTQTPKHLITATGQRVTLRCSPRSGDLSVYWYQQSLDQGLQFLIQYYNGEERAKGNILERFSAQQFPDLHSELNLSSLELGDSALYFCASSTGTGEGYSNQPQHFGDGTRLSIL.

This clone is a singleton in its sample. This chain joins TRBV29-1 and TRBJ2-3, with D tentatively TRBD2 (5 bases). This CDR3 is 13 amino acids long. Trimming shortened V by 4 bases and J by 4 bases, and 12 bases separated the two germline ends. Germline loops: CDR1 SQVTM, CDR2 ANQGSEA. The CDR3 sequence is CSVVAGGADTQYF. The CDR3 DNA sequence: TGCAGCGTTGTGGCGGGTGGCGCAGATACGCAGTATTTT.

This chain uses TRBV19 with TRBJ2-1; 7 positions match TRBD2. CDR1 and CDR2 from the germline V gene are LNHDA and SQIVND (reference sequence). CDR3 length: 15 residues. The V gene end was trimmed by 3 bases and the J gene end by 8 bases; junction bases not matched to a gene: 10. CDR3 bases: TGTGCCAGTAGTATTGGCCTAGCGGATCGGGATGAGCAGTTCTTC. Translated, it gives CASSIGLADRDEQFF.

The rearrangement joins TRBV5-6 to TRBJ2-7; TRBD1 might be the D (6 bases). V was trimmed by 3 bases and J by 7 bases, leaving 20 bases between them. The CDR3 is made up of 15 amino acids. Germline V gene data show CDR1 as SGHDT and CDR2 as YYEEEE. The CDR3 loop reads CASSSRGTPLREQYF. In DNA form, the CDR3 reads TGTGCCAGCAGCTCACGAGGGACACCCCTACGTGAGCAGTACTTC.